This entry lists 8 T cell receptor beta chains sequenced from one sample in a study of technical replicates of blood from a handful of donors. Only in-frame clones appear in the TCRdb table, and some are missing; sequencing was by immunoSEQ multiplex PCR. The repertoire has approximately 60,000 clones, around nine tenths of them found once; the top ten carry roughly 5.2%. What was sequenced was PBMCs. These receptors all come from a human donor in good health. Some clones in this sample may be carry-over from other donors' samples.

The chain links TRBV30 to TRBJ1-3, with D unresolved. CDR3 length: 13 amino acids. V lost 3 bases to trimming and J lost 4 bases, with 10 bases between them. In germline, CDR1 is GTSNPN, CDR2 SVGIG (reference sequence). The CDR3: CAWRFSGGNTIYF. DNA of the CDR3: TGTGCCTGGAGGTTTAGCGGGGGAAACACCATATATTTT. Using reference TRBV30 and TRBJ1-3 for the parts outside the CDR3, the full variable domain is SQTIHQWPATLVQPVGSPLSLECTVEGTSNPNLYWYRQAAGRGLQLLFYSVGIGQISSEVPQNLSASRPQDRQFILSSKKLLLSDSGFYLCAWRFSGGNTIYFGEGSWLTVV.

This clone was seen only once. The CDR3 nucleotides are TGTGCCAGCAGTGATGGATCTCGGAGCTATGGCTACACCTTC. It encodes CASSDGSRSYGYTF. This chain uses TRBV6-1 with TRBJ1-2; D remains ambiguous. The V and J ends lost 3 bases and 4 bases respectively, with 12 bases between them. Germline V gene lookup returns CDR1 MNHNS and CDR2 SASEGT. This CDR3 spans 14 amino acids.

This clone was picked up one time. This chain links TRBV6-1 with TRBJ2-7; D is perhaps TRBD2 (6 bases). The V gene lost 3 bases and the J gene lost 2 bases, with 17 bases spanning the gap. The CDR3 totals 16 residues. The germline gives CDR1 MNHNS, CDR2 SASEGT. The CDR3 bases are TGTGCCAGCAGTGAGCTTAGCGGACTCAATCCCTACGAGCAGTACTTC. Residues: CASSELSGLNPYEQYF.

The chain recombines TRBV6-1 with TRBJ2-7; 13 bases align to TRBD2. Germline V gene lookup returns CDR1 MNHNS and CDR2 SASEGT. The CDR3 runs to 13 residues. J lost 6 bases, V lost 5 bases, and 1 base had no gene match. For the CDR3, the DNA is TGTGCCAGCAGTAGACTAGCGGGAGGCGAGCAGTACTTC. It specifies CASSRLAGGEQYF.

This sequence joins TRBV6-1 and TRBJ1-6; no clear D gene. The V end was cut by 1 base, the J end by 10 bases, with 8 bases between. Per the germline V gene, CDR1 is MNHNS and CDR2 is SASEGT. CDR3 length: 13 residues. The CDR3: CASSEEPGSPLHF. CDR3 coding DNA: TGTGCCAGCAGTGAAGAGCCAGGCTCACCCCTCCACTTT.

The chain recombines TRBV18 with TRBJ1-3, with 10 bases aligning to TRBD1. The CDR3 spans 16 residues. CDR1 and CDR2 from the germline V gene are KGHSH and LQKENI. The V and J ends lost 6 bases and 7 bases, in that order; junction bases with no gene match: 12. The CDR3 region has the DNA TGTGCCAGCTCGCAAGGAACCGGGACAGGGGATAACACCATATATTTT. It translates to CASSQGTGTGDNTIYF.

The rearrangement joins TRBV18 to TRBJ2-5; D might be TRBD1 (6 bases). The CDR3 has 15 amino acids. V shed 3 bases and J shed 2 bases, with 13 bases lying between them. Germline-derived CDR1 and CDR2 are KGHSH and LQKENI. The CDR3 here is CASSPVGQSQETQYF. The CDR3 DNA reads TGTGCCAGCTCACCCGTTGGACAGTCGCAAGAGACCCAGTACTTC.

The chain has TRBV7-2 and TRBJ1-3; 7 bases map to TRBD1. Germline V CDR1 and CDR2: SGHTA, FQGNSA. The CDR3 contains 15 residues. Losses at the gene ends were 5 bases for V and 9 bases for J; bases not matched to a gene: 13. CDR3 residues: CASSPATGPPATIYF. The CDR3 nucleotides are TGTGCCAGCAGCCCAGCGACAGGGCCTCCGGCCACCATATATTTT.